The rows below give T cell receptor beta chains drawn from one sample of a study of long-term antiretroviral therapy in people with HIV. Sequenced by immunoSEQ multiplex PCR; TCRdb stores in-frame clones only, minus some. The table lists about 24,000 clones, about 76% of them singletons, with about a sixth in the top ten. The starting material was unsorted PBMCs, obtained at the start of antiretroviral therapy, before treatment. The receptors stem from a woman under 30 with HIV. Each CDR3 is given with its conserved first and last residue. D genes are given only for firm matches. The size entry is marked missing in some rows and otherwise reads once, few, many or a size class.

CDR3 protein	CDR3 DNA	D gene	V gene	J gene	clone size
CASRGVRNTF	TGTGCCAGCAGGGGGGTGAGAAACACCTTC	NA	TRBV2	TRBJ1-2	NA
CAATANSPLHF	TGTGCCGCAACAGCCAATTCACCCCTCCACTTT	NA	TRBV7-9	TRBJ1-6	few
CASSSNGGGGWETQYF	TGTGCCAGCAGCTCCAACGGGGGGGGTGGATGGGAGACCCAGTACTTC	TRBD2	TRBV7-6	TRBJ2-5	NA
CASSKRDRGMADTQYF	TGTGCCAGCAGTAAACGGGACAGGGGTATGGCAGATACGCAGTATTTT	TRBD1	TRBV28	TRBJ2-3	NA
CASSLGTGEQYF	TGTGCCAGCAGCTTAGGAACAGGGGAGCAGTACTTC	NA	TRBV11-2	TRBJ2-7	NA
CASSFRGAVNLAEKLFF	TGTGCCAGCAGTTTCCGTGGGGCAGTCAATTTGGCTGAAAAACTGTTTTTT	NA	TRBV27	TRBJ1-4	NA
CASSLMTAQNEKLFF	TGTGCCAGCTCACTGATGACAGCCCAAAATGAAAAACTGTTTTTT	NA	TRBV18	TRBJ1-4	NA
CASSRATNTEAFF	TGTGCCAGCTCGCGGGCCACGAACACTGAAGCTTTCTTT	NA	TRBV18	TRBJ1-1	NA
CASSLAGGPPYEQYF	TGTGCCAGCAGTCTCGCAGGGGGCCCCCCCTACGAGCAGTACTTC	TRBD1	TRBV28	TRBJ2-7	NA
CASKETVGEKLFF	TGCGCCAGCAAGGAGACGGTAGGGGAAAAACTGTTTTTT	NA	TRBV5-1	TRBJ1-4	NA
CASSLSSNQPQHF	TGTGCCAGCTCCTTGAGCAGTAATCAGCCCCAGCATTTT	NA	TRBV2	TRBJ1-5	NA
CASSQDWTGTYGYTF	TGTGCCAGCAGCCAAGACTGGACAGGGACTTATGGCTACACCTTC	TRBD1	TRBV4-2	TRBJ1-2	few
CAISESRASGDSNEQFF	TGTGCCATCAGTGAGTCAAGGGCTAGCGGGGATAGTAATGAGCAGTTCTTC	TRBD2	TRBV10-3	TRBJ2-1	NA
CASSPVQGYGYTF	TGTGCCAGCAGCCCCGTACAGGGTTATGGCTACACCTTC	NA	TRBV6-6	TRBJ1-2	NA
CASSFGDYRTDTQYF	TGTGCCAGCAGCTTTGGGGACTACCGCACAGATACGCAGTATTTT	TRBD2	TRBV11-3	TRBJ2-3	NA
CASSYSREGYEQYF	TGTGCCAGCAGTTACTCGCGGGAGGGCTACGAGCAGTACTTC	TRBD2	TRBV6-5	TRBJ2-7	NA
CASSVTTDEQFF	TGTGCCAGCAGTGTGACTACGGATGAGCAGTTCTTC	NA	TRBV28	TRBJ2-1	NA
CASRPGGSSGYGYTF	TGTGCCAGCAGGCCCGGTGGGTCCAGCGGCTATGGCTACACCTTC	NA	TRBV2	TRBJ1-2	NA
CASSRTAGVHYNEQFF	TGTGCCAGCAGTCGTACCGCGGGAGTTCACTACAATGAGCAGTTCTTC	TRBD2	TRBV7-9	TRBJ2-1	NA
CASSRDIYEQYF	TGTGCCAGCAGCAGGGACATCTACGAGCAGTACTTC	NA	TRBV7-9	TRBJ2-7	NA
CASSGGRGGIGSPLHF	TGTGCCAGCAGCGGCGGCAGAGGAGGTATCGGTTCACCCCTCCACTTT	NA	TRBV9	TRBJ1-6	few
CSVSTGDTEAFF	TGCAGCGTGTCCACAGGGGACACTGAAGCTTTCTTT	TRBD1	TRBV29-1	TRBJ1-1	NA
CASRADGSSTDTQYF	TGTGCCAGCAGGGCTGACGGTTCAAGCACAGATACGCAGTATTTT	NA	TRBV25-1	TRBJ2-3	NA
CASSYVYGYTF	TGTGCCAGCAGTTATGTATATGGCTACACCTTC	NA	TRBV28	TRBJ1-2	NA
CASSSWTATTNYGYTF	TGTGCCAGCAGCTCATGGACGGCGACTACTAACTATGGCTACACCTTC	NA	TRBV9	TRBJ1-2	NA
CASTPTGGAGTEAFF	TGTGCCAGCACCCCTACAGGGGGCGCAGGGACTGAAGCTTTCTTT	TRBD1	TRBV7-9	TRBJ1-1	NA
CASSLGQNTEAFF	TGTGCCAGCAGCTTAGGGCAGAACACTGAAGCTTTCTTT	NA	TRBV7-3	TRBJ1-1	few
CAISESAAGAGNEQFF	TGTGCCATCAGTGAGTCGGCAGCGGGGGCTGGGAATGAGCAGTTCTTC	TRBD2	TRBV10-3	TRBJ2-1	NA
CASSLGWTSTDEQYF	TGCGCCAGCAGCTTGGGATGGACTAGCACTGACGAGCAGTACTTC	TRBD2	TRBV5-1	TRBJ2-7	NA
CASSFPGGVPYNEQFF	TGTGCCAGCAGTTTTCCGGGGGGGGTTCCTTACAATGAGCAGTTCTTC	TRBD2	TRBV28	TRBJ2-1	NA
CASSSPYRELVDEQYF	TGTGCCAGCAGTTCTCCATACAGGGAGTTGGTGGACGAGCAGTACTTC	NA	TRBV27	TRBJ2-7	NA
CASTQDYGYTF	TGTGCCAGCACGCAGGACTATGGCTACACCTTC	NA	TRBV2	TRBJ1-2	NA
CASSEFGLGQASGNTIYF	TGTGCCAGCAGTGAATTCGGCCTCGGGCAGGCCTCTGGAAACACCATATATTTT	NA	TRBV2	TRBJ1-3	NA
CASSLAAGPPYEQYF	TGTGCCAGCAGCTTAGCGGCAGGGCCCCCCTACGAGCAGTACTTC	NA	TRBV11-1	TRBJ2-7	once
CASSYATTYEQYF	TGTGCCAGCAGTTACGCGACAACCTACGAGCAGTACTTC	NA	TRBV27	TRBJ2-7	NA
CSVEEAGVVFF	TGCAGCGTTGAAGAAGCGGGGGTTGTGTTCTTC	TRBD2	TRBV29-1	TRBJ2-1	NA